The subject of this entry is one TCR beta chain. This record comes from a study of blood T cell repertoires in COVID-19. The study recruited people aged 18 to 89 years across about two dozen US areas. Membership in each cohort depended on participant-reported clinical history. The assay was immunoSEQ multiplex PCR, and TCRdb's table has in-frame clones only and misses some. The sample lists approximately 200,000 clones, roughly 90% occurring once. The CDR3 is made up of 15 amino acids. The J segment lost 14 bases and the V segment lost 4 bases, leaving 12 bases of the junction unmatched. Germline lookup yields CDR1 SGHVS and CDR2 FQNEAQ.

The clonotype was recovered from a woman between 25 and 40 years old who had recovered from COVID-19. Sequencing was carried out using PBMCs or T cells enriched from blood (not recorded which). The rearrangement joins TRBV7-8 to TRBJ1-6, with 9 bases fitting TRBD1. CDR3 sequence (DNA): TGTGCCAGCAGCTCTCTCCCGGGACAGGGTAACACCCTCCACTTT. Residues: CASSSLPGQGNTLHF.